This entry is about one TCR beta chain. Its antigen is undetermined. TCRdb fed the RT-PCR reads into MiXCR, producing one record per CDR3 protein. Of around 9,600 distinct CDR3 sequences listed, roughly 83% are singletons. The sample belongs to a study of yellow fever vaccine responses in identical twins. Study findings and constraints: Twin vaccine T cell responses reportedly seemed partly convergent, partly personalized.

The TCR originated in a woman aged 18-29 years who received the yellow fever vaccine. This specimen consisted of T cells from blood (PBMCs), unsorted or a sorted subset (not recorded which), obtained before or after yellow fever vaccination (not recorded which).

The CDR3 spells CSVGSGWGSNEQFF. CDR3 nucleotide sequence: TGCAGCGTGGGCTCAGGATGGGGGAGCAATGAGCAGTTCTTC. The rearrangement uses TRBV29-1 and TRBJ2-1; D assignment may be TRBD1 or TRBD2 (5 bases each). The germline CDR1 and CDR2 sequences are SQVTM and ANQGSEA. Trimming took 6 bases from V and 6 from J, leaving 18 bases between them. The CDR3 contains 14 residues.